One sample yielded the 13 T cell receptor beta chains listed below, sequenced in a study of shared clonotypes between healthy human individuals. Using immunoSEQ multiplex PCR, the repertoire was profiled, and TCRdb retains in-frame clones only, with some absent. The data hold approximately 2,000,000 clones, with 85% to 95% observed a single time. The specimen sequenced was naive CD4+ T cells from PBMCs. The subset was: CD45RA+ positively selected. The receptors originated from a man aged 18 to 30 in good health. Some clones in this sample may be carry-over from other donors' samples.

Notes on this clone: Other nucleotide sequences in the sample specify the same CDR3. The J gene is TRBJ2-1, the V gene TRBV11-2, with TRBD2 matching over 7 bases. The CDR3 sequence is 15 residues long. J was trimmed by 6 bases and V by 5 bases; bases with no gene match: 10. Germline assignment: CDR1 SGHAT and CDR2 FQNNGV. Here the CDR3 reads CASSPSSGRGNEQFF. CDR3 in DNA: TGTGCCAGCAGCCCGTCTAGCGGAAGGGGCAATGAGCAGTTCTTC.

About this clone itself: Other DNA sequences from this sample encode an identical CDR3 as well. The V call is TRBV5-1, the J call TRBJ2-5; perhaps TRBD1 as D (6 bases). V lost 4 bases and J lost 5, with 9 bases in between. This CDR3 region has 12 residues. Germline V CDR1 and CDR2: SGHRS, YFSETQ. DNA for the CDR3: TGCGCCAGCAGCGGCCAGGGGGAGACCCAGTACTTC. It yields the protein CASSGQGETQYF.

This CDR3 is CASSKSRASNTGELFF. The DNA for the CDR3 is TGTGCCAGCAGCAAGAGCCGGGCCTCGAACACCGGGGAGCTGTTTTTT. The V call is TRBV6-4, the J call TRBJ2-2; D gene unclear. Trimming shortened V by 6 bases and J by 0 bases, and 14 bases separated the two germline ends. Germline loops: CDR1 MRHNA, CDR2 SNTAGT. The CDR3 has 16 residues.

This clone appeared once. Other DNA sequences from this sample encode an identical CDR3 as well. The chain has TRBV5-6 and TRBJ2-2; 11 bases line up with TRBD1. J gave up 5 bases and V 2 bases, and 2 bases lay outside the gene matches. CDR3 length equals 15 residues. Germline V gene sequence: CDR1 SGHDT, CDR2 YYEEEE. The DNA of the CDR3 is TGTGCCAGCAGCTTTGGGACAGGGGGTACCGGGGAGCTGTTTTTT. This encodes CASSFGTGGTGELFF. Combining the CDR3 with reference TRBV5-6 and TRBJ2-2 gives the whole variable domain DAGVTQSPTHLIKTRGQQVTLRCSPKSGHDTVSWYQQALGQGPQFIFQYYEEEERQRGNFPDRFSGHQFPNYSSELNVNALLLGDSALYLCASSFGTGGTGELFFGEGSRLTVL.

This chain uses TRBV28 with TRBJ2-1; D tentatively fits TRBD1 or TRBD2 (6 bases each). The CDR3 runs 14 residues. CDR1 is MDHEN, CDR2 SYDVKM, per germline. Trimming shortened V by 5 bases and J by 3 bases, and 11 bases separated the two germline ends. The CDR3 here is CASSRGGSYNEQFF. The DNA of the CDR3 is TGTGCCAGCAGTCGAGGGGGGAGCTACAATGAGCAGTTCTTC. Using reference TRBV28 and TRBJ2-1 for the parts outside the CDR3, the full variable domain is DVKVTQSSRYLVKRTGEKVFLECVQDMDHENMFWYRQDPGLGLRLIYFSYDVKMKEKGDIPEGYSVSREKKERFSLILESASTNQTSMYLCASSRGGSYNEQFFGPGTRLTVL.

The gene calls are TRBV7-2 and TRBJ1-1; TRBD1 is a possible D gene (5 bases). Germline assignment: CDR1 SGHTA and CDR2 FQGNSA. The CDR3 runs to 15 residues. V was trimmed by 5 bases and J by 1 base, leaving 14 bases between them. DNA of the CDR3: TGTGCCAGCAGCCCCTCCCAGGGTGCGAACACTGAAGCTTTCTTT. Translation gives CASSPSQGANTEAFF.

This chain joins TRBV6-5 and TRBJ1-5; D not certain. This CDR3 comprises 15 residues. Trimming pared 7 bases from V and 0 bases from J, leaving 13 bases between. Germline V lookup: CDR1 MNHEY, CDR2 SVGAGI. The CDR3 sequence is CASKADTYSNQPQHF. The CDR3 DNA reads as TGTGCCAGCAAGGCGGATACCTATAGCAATCAGCCCCAGCATTTT.

This clone was picked up a small number of times. Other DNA sequences in the sample encode the same CDR3. This chain's CDR3 is CASSLRQGNEKLFF. Here the CDR3 DNA reads TGTGCCAGCAGTTTAAGACAGGGTAATGAAAAACTGTTTTTT. The genes are TRBV28 and TRBJ1-4; 7 nucleotides agree with TRBD1. The CDR3 has 14 residues. Losses at the gene ends were 2 bases for V and 4 bases for J; bases not matched to a gene: 1. CDR1 is MDHEN and CDR2 is SYDVKM in the germline V gene.

V gene TRBV29-1 combines with J gene TRBJ2-5, with D possibly being TRBD2 (5 bases). Deletions cut 0 bases from V and 5 bases from J, with 13 bases between. CDR1 SQVTM and CDR2 ANQGSEA come from the germline V gene. The length of the CDR3 is 14 residues. The CDR3: CSVEDSLARETQYF. DNA of the CDR3: TGCAGCGTTGAAGATTCTCTAGCCCGGGAGACCCAGTACTTC. The entire variable domain, with the rest obtained from reference TRBV29-1 and TRBJ2-5, is as follows: SAVISQKPSRDICQRGTSLTIQCQVDSQVTMMFWYRQQPGQSLTLIATANQGSEATYESGFVIDKFPISRPNLTFSTLTVSNMSPEDSSIYLCSVEDSLARETQYFGPGTRLLVL.

This chain joins TRBV28 and TRBJ2-3; perhaps TRBD2 as D (5 bases). CDR1 is MDHEN and CDR2 is SYDVKM in the germline V gene. The CDR3 sequence is 18 residues long. Trimming removed 6 bases from V and 1 base from J, with 23 bases in between. CDR3 sequence: CASRGRGVWQEGTDTQYF. The CDR3 DNA is TGTGCCAGCAGGGGCCGGGGAGTGTGGCAAGAGGGCACAGATACGCAGTATTTT.

As concerns this clone: At one end the junction does not follow the germline gene, possibly because of a read error. The V gene is TRBV25-1, the J gene TRBJ1-2, with 7 bases identical to TRBD1. The CDR3 totals 17 residues. CDR1 MGHDK and CDR2 SYGVNS come from the germline V gene. The CDR3 DNA is TGTGCCAGAAGTGATAGGCCGGGGATCGGGACAGACTATGGCTACACCTTC. Translated: CARSDRPGIGTDYGYTF.

This rearrangement joins TRBV4-1 to TRBJ1-3, with 10 bases lining up with TRBD1. Trimming removed 6 bases from V and 7 bases from J; junction bases left unmatched: 12. The CDR3 length is 16 residues. Germline V gene lookup returns CDR1 MGHRA and CDR2 YSYEKL. The CDR3 is CASSTSPGQGRNTIYF. Written as DNA, the CDR3 is TGCGCCAGCAGTACTTCACCGGGACAGGGGAGGAACACCATATATTTT.

The chain carries TRBV19 and TRBJ2-3; D is unclear. Trimming took off 0 bases at V and 2 bases at J, with 12 bases between the two ends. The CDR3 runs to 16 residues. From germline, CDR1 is LNHDA and CDR2 SQIVND (reference sequence). CDR3 DNA: TGTGCCAGTAGTATAGATCCACTCCCAATCACAGATACGCAGTATTTT. Amino acids: CASSIDPLPITDTQYF.